What follows describes a single T cell receptor (beta chain). The sample comes from a study of OX40 agonist ivuxolimab in advanced cancers. Only in-frame clones appear in the TCRdb table, and some are missing; sequencing was by immunoSEQ multiplex PCR. Of about 12,000 clones in the sample, more than 75% were seen once. CDR1 and CDR2 (germline): SGDLS, YYNGEE. J was trimmed by 7 bases and V by 0 bases; bases with no gene match: 6. This CDR3 is built from 15 residues. The sequence was collected from an adult with an advanced solid tumor such as melanoma, head and neck, liver or kidney cancer. This rearrangement joins TRBV9 to TRBJ2-3; TRBD1 agrees at 9 bases. Sequences were derived from CD4+ or CD8+ T cells sorted from blood, sampled in a trial of the OX40 agonist ivuxolimab. CDR3 coding DNA: TGTGCCAGCAGCGTAGCGGACAGGGGTCTCTATACGCAGTATTTT. Its protein is CASSVADRGLYTQYF.